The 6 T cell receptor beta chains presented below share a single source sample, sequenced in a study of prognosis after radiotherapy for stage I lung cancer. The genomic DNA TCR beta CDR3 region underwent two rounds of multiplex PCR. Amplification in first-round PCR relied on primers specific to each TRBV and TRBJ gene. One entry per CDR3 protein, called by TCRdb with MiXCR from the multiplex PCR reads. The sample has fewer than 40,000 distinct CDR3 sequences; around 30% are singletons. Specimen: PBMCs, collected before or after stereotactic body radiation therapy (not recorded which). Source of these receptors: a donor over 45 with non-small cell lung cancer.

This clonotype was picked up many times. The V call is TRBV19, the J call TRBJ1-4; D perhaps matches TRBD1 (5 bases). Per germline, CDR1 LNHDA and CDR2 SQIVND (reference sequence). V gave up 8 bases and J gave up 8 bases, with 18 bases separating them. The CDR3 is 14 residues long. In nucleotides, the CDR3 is TGTGCCAGTGGCGGGACTCCATGGGAGGAAAAACTGTTTTTT. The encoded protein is CASGGTPWEEKLFF.

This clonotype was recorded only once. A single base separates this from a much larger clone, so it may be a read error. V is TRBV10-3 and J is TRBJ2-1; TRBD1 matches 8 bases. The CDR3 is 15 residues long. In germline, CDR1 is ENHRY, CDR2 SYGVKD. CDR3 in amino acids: CAIGDRGISYNEQFF. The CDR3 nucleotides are TGTGCCATCGGTGACAGGGGCATCTCCTACAATGAGCAGTTCTTC.

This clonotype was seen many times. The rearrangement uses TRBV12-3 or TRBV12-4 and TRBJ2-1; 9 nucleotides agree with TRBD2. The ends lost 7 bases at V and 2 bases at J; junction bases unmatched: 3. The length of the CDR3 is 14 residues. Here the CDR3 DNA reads TGTGCCAGCACTCTAGCGGGACCCTACAATGAGCAGTTCTTC. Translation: CASTLAGPYNEQFF.

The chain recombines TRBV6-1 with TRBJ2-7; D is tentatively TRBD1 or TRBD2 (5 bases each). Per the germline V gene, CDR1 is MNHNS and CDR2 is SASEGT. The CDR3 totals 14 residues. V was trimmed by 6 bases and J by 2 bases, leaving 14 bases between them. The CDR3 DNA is TGTGCCAGCAGCCATGGGGGATTAACCTACGAGCAGTACTTC. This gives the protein CASSHGGLTYEQYF.

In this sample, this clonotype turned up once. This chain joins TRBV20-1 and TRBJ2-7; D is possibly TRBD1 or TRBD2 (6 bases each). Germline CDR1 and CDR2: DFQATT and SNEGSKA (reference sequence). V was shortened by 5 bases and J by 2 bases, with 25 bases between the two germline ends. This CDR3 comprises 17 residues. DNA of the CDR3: TGCAGTGCTTCCACGACGGAGGGGGATAGGAGGGCCTACGAGCAGTACTTC. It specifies CSASTTEGDRRAYEQYF.

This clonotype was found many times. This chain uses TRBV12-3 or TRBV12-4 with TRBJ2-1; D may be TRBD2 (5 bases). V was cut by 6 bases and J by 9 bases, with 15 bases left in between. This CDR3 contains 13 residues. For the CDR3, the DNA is TGTGCCAGCAGGGCGGGTGGAACAGCTGAGCAGTTCTTC. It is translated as CASRAGGTAEQFF.